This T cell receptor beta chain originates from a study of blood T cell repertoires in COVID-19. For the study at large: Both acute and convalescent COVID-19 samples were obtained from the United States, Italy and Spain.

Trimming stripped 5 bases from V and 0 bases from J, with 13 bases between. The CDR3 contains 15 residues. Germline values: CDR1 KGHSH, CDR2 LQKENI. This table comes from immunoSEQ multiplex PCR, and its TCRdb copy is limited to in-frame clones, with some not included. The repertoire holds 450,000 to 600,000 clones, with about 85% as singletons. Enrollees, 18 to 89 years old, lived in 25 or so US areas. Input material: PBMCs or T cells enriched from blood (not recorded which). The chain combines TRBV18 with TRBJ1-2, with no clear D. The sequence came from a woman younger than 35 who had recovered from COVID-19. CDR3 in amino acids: CASSAGLYTNYGYTF. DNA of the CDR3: TGTGCCAGCTCAGCAGGACTTTACACTAACTATGGCTACACCTTC.